This T cell receptor beta chain was captured in a study of blood T cell repertoires in COVID-19. TCRdb's copy holds only in-frame clones and misses some; the assay was immunoSEQ multiplex PCR. The table has tens of thousands of clones, 84% seen once; the top ten hold about a third. The CDR3 totals 15 residues. Germline loops: CDR1 MNHEY, CDR2 SVGAGI. Trimming at V came to 7 bases and at J to 3 bases, leaving 9 bases not matched to a gene. This clonotype was sampled from a man aged 65-85 years with acute or convalescent COVID-19. What was sequenced was peripheral blood. The chain uses TRBV6-5 and TRBJ2-7; 10 bases are shared with TRBD1. The CDR3 DNA sequence: TGTGCCAGCACCCCTCCAGGGACAGGGGTCTACGAGCAGTACTTC. This codes for CASTPPGTGVYEQYF.